Each of the 2 T cell receptor beta chains below was sequenced from the same sample in a study of CD8+ T cells in alopecia areata. As for treatment: oral pan-JAK inhibitor, 5-10 mg twice daily. As the sequencing template, cDNA was produced by extracting RNA and reverse transcribing it. Assay: immunoSEQ multiplex PCR; the TCRdb copy retains only in-frame clones and omits some. The data show about 180,000 clones, about half seen once. Sequencing was performed on CD8+ T cells sorted from blood, taken at approximately week 52, from a patient treated with tofacitinib. The receptors derive from a human donor with alopecia areata.

The chain recombines TRBV30 with TRBJ1-2; D possibly corresponds to TRBD1 (5 bases). The CDR3 consists of 13 residues. From germline, CDR1 is GTSNPN and CDR2 SVGIG (reference sequence). Trimming stripped 0 bases from V and 7 bases from J, with 12 bases between. The CDR3 sequence is CAWSVIGGSGYTF. DNA for the CDR3: TGTGCCTGGAGTGTAATCGGGGGAAGTGGCTACACCTTC.

This sequence joins TRBV5-1 and TRBJ2-4, with 9 bases that match TRBD1. The CDR3 is 15 amino acids. The J segment lost 1 base and the V segment lost 4 bases, leaving 3 bases of the junction unmatched. CDR1 SGHRS and CDR2 YFSETQ come from the germline V gene. The CDR3, as DNA: TGCGCCAGCAGCATCGGACAGGGGGCCAAAAACATTCAGTACTTC. Protein sequence: CASSIGQGAKNIQYF.